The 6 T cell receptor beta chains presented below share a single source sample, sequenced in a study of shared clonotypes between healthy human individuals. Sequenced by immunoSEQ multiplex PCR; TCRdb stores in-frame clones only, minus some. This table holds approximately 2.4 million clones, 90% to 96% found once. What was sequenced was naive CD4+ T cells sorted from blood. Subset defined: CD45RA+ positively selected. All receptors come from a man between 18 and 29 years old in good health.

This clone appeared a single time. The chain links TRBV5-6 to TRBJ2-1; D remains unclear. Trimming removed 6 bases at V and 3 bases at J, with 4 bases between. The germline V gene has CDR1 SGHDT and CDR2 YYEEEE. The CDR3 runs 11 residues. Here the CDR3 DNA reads TGTGCCAGCAACAACTACAATGAGCAGTTCTTC. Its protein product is CASNNYNEQFF.

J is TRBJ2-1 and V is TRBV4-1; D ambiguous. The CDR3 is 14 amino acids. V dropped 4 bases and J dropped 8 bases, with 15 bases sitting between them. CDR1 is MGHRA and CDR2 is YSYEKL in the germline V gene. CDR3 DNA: TGCGCCAGCAGCCTACGAGGAAACCGGGATGAGCAGTTCTTC. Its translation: CASSLRGNRDEQFF.

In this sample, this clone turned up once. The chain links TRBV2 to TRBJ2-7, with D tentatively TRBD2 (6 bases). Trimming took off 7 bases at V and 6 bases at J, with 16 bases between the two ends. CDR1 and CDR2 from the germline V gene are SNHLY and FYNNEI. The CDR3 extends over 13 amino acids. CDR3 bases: TGTGCCAGCACTCCCTGGGAGGTCGGCGAGCAGTACTTC. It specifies CASTPWEVGEQYF.

The CDR3: CANGQGPDEQFF. Written as DNA, the CDR3 is TGTGCCAACGGACAGGGACCGGATGAGCAGTTCTTC. The rearrangement uses TRBV7-3 and TRBJ2-1; 8 bases align to TRBD1. Germline-derived CDR1 and CDR2 are SGHTA and FQGTGA. The CDR3 consists of 12 residues. Trimming removed 10 bases from V and 8 bases from J; junction bases left unmatched: 7.

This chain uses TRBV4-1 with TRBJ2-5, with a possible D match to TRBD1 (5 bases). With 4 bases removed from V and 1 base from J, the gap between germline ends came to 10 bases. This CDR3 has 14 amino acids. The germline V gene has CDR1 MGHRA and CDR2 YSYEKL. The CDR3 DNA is TGCGCCAGCAGCCGCCGACAGAGCCAAGAGACCCAGTACTTC. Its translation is CASSRRQSQETQYF.

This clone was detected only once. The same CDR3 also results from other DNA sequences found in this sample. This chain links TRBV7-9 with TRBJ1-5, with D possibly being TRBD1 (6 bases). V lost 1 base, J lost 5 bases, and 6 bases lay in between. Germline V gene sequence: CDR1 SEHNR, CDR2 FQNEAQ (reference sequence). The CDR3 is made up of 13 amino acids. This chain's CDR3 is CASSLDRDQPQHF. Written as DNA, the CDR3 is TGTGCCAGCAGCTTAGACAGGGATCAGCCCCAGCATTTT.